This passage covers 2 T cell receptor beta chains from one sample sequenced in a study of T-cell memory formation after mild COVID-19. TCRdb reprocessed the 5' RACE reads with MiXCR, giving one entry per CDR3 protein. The table includes about 110,000 distinct CDR3 sequences, 15% to 20% detected once. The sequencing input was PBMCs or a T cell subset sorted from them (not recorded which). The receptors stem from an adult woman who had mild COVID-19 (a few samples of this study predate the infection). Cell type and time point are not known.

This clonotype has more than one count but fewer than ten. The chain combines TRBV4-1 with TRBJ2-3, with 8 bases matching TRBD2. J gave up 0 bases and V 1 base, and 6 bases lay outside the gene matches. The CDR3 length is 17 residues. CDR1 and CDR2 (germline): MGHRA, YSYEKL. The CDR3 region has the DNA TGCGCCAGCAGCCAAGGGGTAGCGGGAACTAGCACAGATACGCAGTATTTT. It yields the protein CASSQGVAGTSTDTQYF.

This clonotype was picked up a small number of times. The genes are TRBV12-3 or TRBV12-4 and TRBJ1-5; D perhaps matches TRBD1 (5 bases). Trimming shortened V by 1 base and J by 3 bases, and 16 bases separated the two germline ends. The CDR3 loop spans 17 amino acids. CDR3 DNA sequence: TGTGCCAGCAGTTTAGGCGGCAGGGTGGTGGTCAATCAGCCCCAGCATTTT. Amino acid sequence: CASSLGGRVVVNQPQHF.